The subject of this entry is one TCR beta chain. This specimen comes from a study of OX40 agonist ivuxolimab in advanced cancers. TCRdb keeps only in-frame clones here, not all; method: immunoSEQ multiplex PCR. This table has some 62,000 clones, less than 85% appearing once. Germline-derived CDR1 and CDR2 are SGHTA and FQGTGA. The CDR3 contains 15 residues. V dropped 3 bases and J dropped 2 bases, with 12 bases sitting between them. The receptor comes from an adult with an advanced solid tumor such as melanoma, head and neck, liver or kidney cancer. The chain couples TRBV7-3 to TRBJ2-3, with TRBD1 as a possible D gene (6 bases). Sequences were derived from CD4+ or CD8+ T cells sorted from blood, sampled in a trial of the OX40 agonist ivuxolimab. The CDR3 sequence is CASSFVAGDTDTQYF. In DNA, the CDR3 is TGTGCCAGCAGCTTCGTAGCAGGGGACACAGATACGCAGTATTTT.